This is a list of T cell receptor beta chains from one sample in a study of vaccination and CD4 T cells after COVID-19. Using its own MiXCR run on the PCR reads, TCRdb lists one record per CDR3 protein. Among 15,000 to 20,000 distinct CDR3 sequences, around 62% were seen once, and the ten largest hold 1%. Specimen: CD4+ T cells from blood, collected before SARS-CoV-2 vaccination. The receptors stem from a human donor who had recovered from COVID-19. CDR3s include the opening cysteine and the closing phenylalanine or tryptophan. A D gene is named only where the DNA matches it firmly. Rows may omit the clone size; those that give it use once, few, many or a size class.

TRBV2	TRBJ1-2	17	.	.	CASRSPGVRGESYGYTF	TGTGCCAGCAGAAGTCCTGGGGTCAGGGGCGAAAGCTATGGCTACACCTTC
TRBV5-4	TRBJ2-1	13	.	.	CASSPTSRNEQFF	TGTGCCAGCAGCCCGACCTCAAGGAATGAGCAGTTCTTC
TRBV10-3	TRBJ1-2	15	.	.	CAISGTGNKDYGYTF	TGTGCCATCAGTGGTACGGGTAACAAGGACTATGGCTACACCTTC
TRBV2	TRBJ2-5	15	.	TRBD2	CASSRASGSVETQYF	TGTGCCAGCAGTCGGGCTAGCGGGAGTGTGGAGACCCAGTACTTC
TRBV20-1	TRBJ1-2	14	.	TRBD1	CSAARDRSNYGYTF	TGCAGTGCTGCCCGGGACAGATCTAACTATGGCTACACCTTC
TRBV20-1	TRBJ2-3	14	few	TRBD2	CSAGGAGGADTQYF	TGCAGTGCTGGGGGGGCGGGAGGCGCGGATACGCAGTATTTT
TRBV6-1	TRBJ1-1	14	.	TRBD1	CASRDRVLGTEAFF	TGTGCCAGCAGGGACAGGGTTCTCGGCACTGAAGCTTTCTTT
TRBV20-1	TRBJ2-3	13	.	.	CSARGTGTDTQYF	TGCAGTGCTAGAGGGACAGGCACAGATACGCAGTATTTT
TRBV28	TRBJ1-2	14	.	TRBD1	CASRLGGTAYGYTF	TGTGCCAGCAGGTTAGGGGGGACAGCATATGGCTACACCTTC
TRBV19	TRBJ1-2	15	.	TRBD1	CASSIRTPGTGGYTF	TGTGCCAGTAGTATTAGAACCCCCGGGACAGGAGGCTACACCTTC
TRBV12-1	TRBJ1-5	15	.	.	CASSFTGHANQPQHF	TGTGCCAGCAGCTTCACTGGACACGCCAATCAGCCCCAGCATTTT
TRBV15	TRBJ2-1	14	.	.	CATSRDVGHNEQFF	TGTGCCACCAGCAGAGATGTGGGACACAATGAGCAGTTCTTC
TRBV24-1	TRBJ2-2	14	.	.	CATSDSQGSGELFF	TGTGCCACCAGTGATTCTCAGGGATCCGGGGAGCTGTTTTTT
TRBV7-6	TRBJ2-3	15	.	.	CASSLGQRGADTQYF	TGTGCCAGCAGCTTAGGTCAGCGCGGAGCAGATACGCAGTATTTT
TRBV27	TRBJ2-1	13	.	TRBD2	CASRGLASNEQFF	TGTGCCAGCAGGGGACTAGCGTCCAATGAGCAGTTCTTC
TRBV7-3	TRBJ2-3	14	.	.	CASSDPRAPGTQYF	TGTGCCAGCAGCGACCCCCGTGCCCCGGGTACGCAGTATTTT
TRBV20-1	TRBJ2-3	15	few	TRBD2	CSARRIAGYTDTQYF	TGCAGTGCTAGAAGAATAGCGGGGTACACAGATACGCAGTATTTT
TRBV7-9	TRBJ2-5	16	.	TRBD2	CASSLAASGSQETQYF	TGTGCCAGCAGCTTAGCGGCTAGCGGCTCCCAAGAGACCCAGTACTTC
TRBV28	TRBJ1-2	12	.	.	CASSVLNYGYTF	TGTGCCAGCAGTGTCCTTAACTATGGCTACACCTTC
TRBV27	TRBJ2-2	11	.	.	CASSLSGELFF	TGTGCCAGCAGTTTATCCGGGGAGCTGTTTTTT
TRBV6-2/TRBV6-3	TRBJ1-6	13	.	.	CASTGGHNSPLHF	TGTGCCAGCACGGGCGGGCACAATTCACCCCTCCACTTT
TRBV19	TRBJ1-1	16	.	.	CASSPRQLTKNTEAFF	TGTGCCAGTAGTCCAAGACAGCTGACAAAAAACACTGAAGCTTTCTTT
TRBV6-2/TRBV6-3	TRBJ2-1	14	.	.	CASSSAGGYNEQFF	TGTGCCAGCAGTTCCGCAGGGGGGTACAATGAGCAGTTCTTC
TRBV20-1	TRBJ2-1	15	.	.	CSASTEAGAANEQFF	TGCAGTGCTAGTACAGAGGCAGGCGCAGCCAATGAGCAGTTCTTC
TRBV20-1	TRBJ2-1	17	.	TRBD2	CSAVTSGSHPSYNEQFF	TGCAGTGCTGTGACTAGCGGTTCCCACCCCTCCTACAATGAGCAGTTCTTC
TRBV30	TRBJ1-2	15	.	.	CAWSVRLDLTDGYTF	TGTGCCTGGAGTGTTAGGCTAGACCTTACGGATGGCTACACCTTC
TRBV20-1	TRBJ2-5	14	.	.	CSAFVGGWQETQYF	TGCAGTGCTTTTGTAGGAGGGTGGCAAGAGACCCAGTACTTC